This record concerns one TCR beta chain sequence. Its antigen remains unidentified. These data are taken from a study of CD4 T cells in relation to SARS-CoV-2 and coronaviruses. Only in-frame clones appear in the TCRdb table, and some are missing; sequencing was by immunoSEQ multiplex PCR. Found here are about 29,000 clones, roughly 80% of them singletons; the top ten hold 20%. The unexposed donors gave CD4+ T cells in about 2010-2019, prior to COVID-19. CD4+ T cells were isolated from the cells after more than nine days of culture. Unexposed-donor CD4+ T cells were probed with SARS-CoV-2 S/N and four cold-coronavirus spikes, cells permitting. The sequence was obtained from a human donor in good health. Sequencing was carried out using CD4+ T cells from PBMCs, cultured in vitro.

The CDR3 reads CASSLAERSPLHF. CDR3 sequence (DNA): TGTGCCAGCAGTTTGGCAGAACGTTCACCCCTCCACTTT. This rearrangement joins TRBV12-3 or TRBV12-4 to TRBJ1-6; D gene uncertain. The V end lost 3 bases, the J end lost 9 bases, and 9 bases lay between the germline ends. This CDR3 has 13 residues.